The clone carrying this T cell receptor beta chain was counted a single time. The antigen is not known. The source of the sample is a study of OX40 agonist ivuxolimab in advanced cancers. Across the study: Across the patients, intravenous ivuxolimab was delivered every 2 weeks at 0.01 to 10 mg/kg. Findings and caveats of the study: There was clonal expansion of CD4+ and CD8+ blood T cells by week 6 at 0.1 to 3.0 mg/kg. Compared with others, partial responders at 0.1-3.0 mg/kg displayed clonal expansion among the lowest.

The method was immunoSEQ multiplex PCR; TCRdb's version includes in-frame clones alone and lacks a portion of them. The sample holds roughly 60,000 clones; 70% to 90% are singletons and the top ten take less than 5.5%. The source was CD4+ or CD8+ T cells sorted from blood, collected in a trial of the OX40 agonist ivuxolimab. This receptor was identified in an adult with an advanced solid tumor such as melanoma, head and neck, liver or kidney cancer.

CDR3 amino acids: CASRPLTRKEEYNEQFF. The CDR3 nucleotides read TGTGCCAGCAGGCCATTGACTAGAAAGGAAGAGTACAATGAGCAGTTCTTC. This chain connects TRBV7-2 to TRBJ2-1; tentative D call: TRBD2 (6 bases). The CDR3 runs 17 residues. The germline V and J ends were trimmed by 6 bases and 4 bases, with 22 bases remaining between them. Germline CDR1 is SGHTA and CDR2 is FQGNSA.